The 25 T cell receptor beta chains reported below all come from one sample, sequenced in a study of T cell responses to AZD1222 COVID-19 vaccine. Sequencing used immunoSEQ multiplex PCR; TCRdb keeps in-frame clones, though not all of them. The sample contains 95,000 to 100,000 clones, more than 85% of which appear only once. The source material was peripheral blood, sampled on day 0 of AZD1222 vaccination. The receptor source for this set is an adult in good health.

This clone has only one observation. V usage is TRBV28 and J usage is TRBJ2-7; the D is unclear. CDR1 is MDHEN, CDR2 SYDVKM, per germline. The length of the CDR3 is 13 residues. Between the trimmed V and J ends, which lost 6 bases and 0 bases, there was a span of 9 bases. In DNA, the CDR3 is TGTGCCAGCAGATGGGGAAGCTCCTACGAGCAGTACTTC. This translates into CASRWGSSYEQYF.

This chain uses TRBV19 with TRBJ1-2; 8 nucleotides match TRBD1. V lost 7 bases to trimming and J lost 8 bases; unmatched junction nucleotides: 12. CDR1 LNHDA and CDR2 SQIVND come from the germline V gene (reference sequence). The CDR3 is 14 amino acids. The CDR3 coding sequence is TGTGCCAGTACCCCGACAGGGGCCCCGAGGGGCTACACCTTC. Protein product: CASTPTGAPRGYTF.

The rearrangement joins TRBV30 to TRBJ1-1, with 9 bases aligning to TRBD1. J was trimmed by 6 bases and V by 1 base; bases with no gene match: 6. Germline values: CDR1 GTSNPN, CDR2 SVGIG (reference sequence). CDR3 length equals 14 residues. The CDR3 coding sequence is TGTGCCTGGAGTGGAACAGGGGGCAGCGCTGAAGCTTTCTTT. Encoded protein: CAWSGTGGSAEAFF.

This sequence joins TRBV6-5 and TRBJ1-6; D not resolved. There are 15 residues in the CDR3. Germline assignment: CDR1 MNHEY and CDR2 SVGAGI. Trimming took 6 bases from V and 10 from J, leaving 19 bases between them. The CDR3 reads CASSPAKLNGSPLHF. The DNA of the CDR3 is TGTGCCAGCAGCCCCGCCAAATTGAACGGGTCACCCCTCCACTTT.

CDR3 in amino acids: CASSIARDVGRSTDTQYF. CDR3 bases: TGTGCCAGTAGTATAGCCCGGGACGTTGGGAGAAGCACAGATACGCAGTATTTT. The genes are TRBV19 and TRBJ2-3, with D perhaps being TRBD1 or TRBD2 (5 bases each). The CDR3 covers 18 residues. The V end was cut by 1 base, the J end by 0 bases, with 17 bases between. Germline V gene lookup returns CDR1 LNHDA and CDR2 SQIVND (reference sequence).

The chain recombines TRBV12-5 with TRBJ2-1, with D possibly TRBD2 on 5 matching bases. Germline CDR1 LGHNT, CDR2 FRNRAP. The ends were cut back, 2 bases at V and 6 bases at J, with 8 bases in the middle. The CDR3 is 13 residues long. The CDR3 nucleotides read TGTGCTAGTGGTTTGACCACTAGCAATGAGCAGTTCTTC. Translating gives CASGLTTSNEQFF.

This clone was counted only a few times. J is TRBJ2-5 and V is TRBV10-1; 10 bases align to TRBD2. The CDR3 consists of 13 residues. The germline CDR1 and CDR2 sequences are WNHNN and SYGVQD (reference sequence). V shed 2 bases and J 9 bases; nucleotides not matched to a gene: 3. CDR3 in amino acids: CASSERLAGAQYF. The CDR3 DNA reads TGCGCCAGCAGTGAGAGGCTAGCGGGGGCCCAGTACTTC.

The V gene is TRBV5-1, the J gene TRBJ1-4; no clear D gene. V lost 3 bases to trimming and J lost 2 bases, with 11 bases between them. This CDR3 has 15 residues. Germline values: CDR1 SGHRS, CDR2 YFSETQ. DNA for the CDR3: TGCGCCAGCAGCTCCCGGGCGGGGACTAATGAAAAACTGTTTTTT. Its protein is CASSSRAGTNEKLFF.

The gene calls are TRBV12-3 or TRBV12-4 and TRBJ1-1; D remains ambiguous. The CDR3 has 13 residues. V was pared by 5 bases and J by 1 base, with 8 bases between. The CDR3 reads CASSLTKNTEAFF. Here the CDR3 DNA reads TGTGCCAGCAGTCTAACCAAGAACACTGAAGCTTTCTTT.

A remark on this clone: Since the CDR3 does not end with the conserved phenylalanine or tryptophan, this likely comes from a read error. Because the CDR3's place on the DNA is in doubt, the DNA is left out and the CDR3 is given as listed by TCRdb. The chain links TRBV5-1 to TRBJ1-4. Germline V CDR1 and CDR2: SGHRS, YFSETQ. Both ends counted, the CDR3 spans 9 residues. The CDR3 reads CASSAGPPN.

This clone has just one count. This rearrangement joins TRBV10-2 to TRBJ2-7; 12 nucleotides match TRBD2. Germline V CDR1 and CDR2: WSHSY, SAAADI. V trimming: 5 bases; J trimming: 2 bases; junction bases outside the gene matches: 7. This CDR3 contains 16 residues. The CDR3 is CASSSPGLAGTYEQYF. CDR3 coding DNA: TGCGCCAGCAGTTCGCCCGGACTAGCGGGAACCTACGAGCAGTACTTC.

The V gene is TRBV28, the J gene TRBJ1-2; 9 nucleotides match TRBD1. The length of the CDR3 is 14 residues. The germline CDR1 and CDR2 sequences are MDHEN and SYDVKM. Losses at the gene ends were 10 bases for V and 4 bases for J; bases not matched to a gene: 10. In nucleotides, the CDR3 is TGTGCCATCCTACCGGGACAGGGAGGCTATGGCTACACCTTC. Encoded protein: CAILPGQGGYGYTF.

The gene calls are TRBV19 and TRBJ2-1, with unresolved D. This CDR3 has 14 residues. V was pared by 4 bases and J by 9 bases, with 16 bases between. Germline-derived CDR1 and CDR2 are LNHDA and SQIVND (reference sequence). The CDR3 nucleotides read TGTGCCAGTAGTAGGGCTTTGCTACAATTTGAGCAGTTCTTC. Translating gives CASSRALLQFEQFF.

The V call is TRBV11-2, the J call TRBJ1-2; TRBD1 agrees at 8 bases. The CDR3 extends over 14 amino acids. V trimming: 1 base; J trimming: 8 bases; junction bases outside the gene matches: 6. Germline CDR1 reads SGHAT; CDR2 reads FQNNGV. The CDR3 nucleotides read TGTGCCAGCAGCTTAGCACAGGGGGTCCGAGGCTACACCTTC. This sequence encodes CASSLAQGVRGYTF.

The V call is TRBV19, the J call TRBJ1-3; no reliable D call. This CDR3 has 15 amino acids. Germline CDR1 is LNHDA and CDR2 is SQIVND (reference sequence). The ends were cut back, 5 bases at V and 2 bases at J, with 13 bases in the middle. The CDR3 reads CASSPKEETGNTIYF. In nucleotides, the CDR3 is TGTGCCAGTAGTCCCAAGGAGGAAACTGGAAACACCATATATTTT.

CDR3 bases: TGCGCCAGCAGCTTGGGGGCAGGGGAGTCCACTGAAGCTTTCTTT. This translates into CASSLGAGESTEAFF. The chain combines TRBV5-1 with TRBJ1-1; TRBD1 is a possible D gene (6 bases). This CDR3 region has 15 residues. Trimming left V 0 bases short and J 4 bases short, with 13 bases between. CDR1 is SGHRS, CDR2 YFSETQ, per germline.

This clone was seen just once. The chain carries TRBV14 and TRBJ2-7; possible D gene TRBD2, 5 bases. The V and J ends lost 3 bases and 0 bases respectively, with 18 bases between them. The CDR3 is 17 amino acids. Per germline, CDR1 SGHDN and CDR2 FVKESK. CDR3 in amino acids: CASSQDWRSATSYEQYF. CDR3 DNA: TGTGCCAGCAGCCAGGACTGGCGGTCTGCAACCTCCTACGAGCAGTACTTC.

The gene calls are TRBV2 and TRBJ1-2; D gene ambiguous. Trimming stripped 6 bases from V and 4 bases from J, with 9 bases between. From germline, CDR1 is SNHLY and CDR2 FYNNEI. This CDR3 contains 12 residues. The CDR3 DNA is TGTGCCAGCAGGGACTGGACCTATGGCTACACCTTC. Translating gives CASRDWTYGYTF.

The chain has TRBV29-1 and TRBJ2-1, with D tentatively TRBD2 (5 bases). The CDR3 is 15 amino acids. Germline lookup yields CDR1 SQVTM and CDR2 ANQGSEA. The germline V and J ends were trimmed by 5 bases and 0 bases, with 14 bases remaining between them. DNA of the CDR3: TGCAGCGTTCTTGGACTCTTGAGCTCCTACAATGAGCAGTTCTTC. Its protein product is CSVLGLLSSYNEQFF.

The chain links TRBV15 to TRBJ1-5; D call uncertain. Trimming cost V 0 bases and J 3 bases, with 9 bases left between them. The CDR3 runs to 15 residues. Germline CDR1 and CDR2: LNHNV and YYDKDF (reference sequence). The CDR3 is CATSRDGRINQPQHF. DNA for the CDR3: TGTGCCACCAGCAGAGATGGACGGATCAATCAGCCCCAGCATTTT.

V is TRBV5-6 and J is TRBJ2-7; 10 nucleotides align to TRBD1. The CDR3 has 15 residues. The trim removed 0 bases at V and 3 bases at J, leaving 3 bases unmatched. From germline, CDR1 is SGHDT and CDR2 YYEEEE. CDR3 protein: CASSLAGTGVYEQYF. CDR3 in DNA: TGTGCCAGCAGCTTGGCCGGGACAGGGGTCTACGAGCAGTACTTC.

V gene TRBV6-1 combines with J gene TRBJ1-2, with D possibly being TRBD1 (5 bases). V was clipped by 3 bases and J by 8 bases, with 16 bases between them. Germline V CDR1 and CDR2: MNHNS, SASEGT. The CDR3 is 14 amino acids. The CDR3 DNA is TGTGCCAGCAGTGAGTCAGGGCGACACGACGGCTACACCTTC. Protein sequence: CASSESGRHDGYTF.

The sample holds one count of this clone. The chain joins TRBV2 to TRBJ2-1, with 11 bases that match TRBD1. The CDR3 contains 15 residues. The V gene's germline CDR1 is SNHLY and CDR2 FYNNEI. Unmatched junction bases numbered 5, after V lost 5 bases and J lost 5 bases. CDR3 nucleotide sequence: TGTGCCAGCAGTCAGGACAGGGGGCCCCACAATGAGCAGTTCTTC. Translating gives CASSQDRGPHNEQFF.

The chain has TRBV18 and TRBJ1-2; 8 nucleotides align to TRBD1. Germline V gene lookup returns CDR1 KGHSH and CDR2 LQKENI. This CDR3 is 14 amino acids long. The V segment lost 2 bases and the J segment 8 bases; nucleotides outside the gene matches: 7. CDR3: CASSPVQGGRGYTF. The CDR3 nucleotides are TGTGCCAGCTCACCAGTACAGGGGGGGAGAGGCTACACCTTC.

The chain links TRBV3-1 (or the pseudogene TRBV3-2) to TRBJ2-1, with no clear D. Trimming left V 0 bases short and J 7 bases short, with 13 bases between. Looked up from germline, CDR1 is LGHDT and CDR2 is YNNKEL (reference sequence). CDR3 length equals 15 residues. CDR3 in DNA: TGTGCCAGCAGCCAAGATTCTCGCCGCGGTAATGAGCAGTTCTTC. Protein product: CASSQDSRRGNEQFF.